This paragraph covers one T cell receptor beta chain sequence. Clones were sequenced by immunoSEQ multiplex PCR, and TCRdb holds only the in-frame ones, with some missing. The table has about 59,000 clones, about 94% seen once. This CDR3 is built from 15 residues. CDR1 LNHDA and CDR2 SQIVND come from the germline V gene (reference sequence). J was trimmed by 0 bases and V by 3 bases; bases with no gene match: 2. The data stem from a study of T cell changes during pregnancy in multiple sclerosis. J is TRBJ2-1 and V is TRBV19, with 7 bases identical to TRBD2. The clonotype comes from a female donor with multiple sclerosis, enrolled in a pregnancy study. The sample in question was CD8+ T cells from peripheral blood mononuclear cells, obtained in the third trimester of pregnancy. CDR3 amino acids: CASSMGGSSYNEQFF. CDR3 coding DNA: TGTGCCAGTAGTATGGGCGGGAGCTCCTACAATGAGCAGTTCTTC.